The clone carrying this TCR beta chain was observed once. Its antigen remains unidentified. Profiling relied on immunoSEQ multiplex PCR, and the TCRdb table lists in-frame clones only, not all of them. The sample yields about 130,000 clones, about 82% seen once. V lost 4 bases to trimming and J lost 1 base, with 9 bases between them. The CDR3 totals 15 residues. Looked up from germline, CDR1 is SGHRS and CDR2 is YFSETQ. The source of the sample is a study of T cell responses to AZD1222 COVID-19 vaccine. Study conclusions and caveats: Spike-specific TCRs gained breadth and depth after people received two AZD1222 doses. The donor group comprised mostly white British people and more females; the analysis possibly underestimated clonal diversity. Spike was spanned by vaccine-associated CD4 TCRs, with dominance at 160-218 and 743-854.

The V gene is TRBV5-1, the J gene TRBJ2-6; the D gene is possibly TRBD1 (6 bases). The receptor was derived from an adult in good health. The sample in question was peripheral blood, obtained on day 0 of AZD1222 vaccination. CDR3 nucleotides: TGCGCCAGCAGCGACACAGGGTCTGGGGCCAACGTCCTGACTTTC. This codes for CASSDTGSGANVLTF.